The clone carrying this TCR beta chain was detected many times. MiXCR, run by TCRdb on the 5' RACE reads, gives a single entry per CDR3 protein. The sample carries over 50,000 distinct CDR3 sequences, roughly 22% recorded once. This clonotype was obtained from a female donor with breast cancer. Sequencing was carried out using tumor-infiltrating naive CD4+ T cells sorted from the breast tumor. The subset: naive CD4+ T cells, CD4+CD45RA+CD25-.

For the CDR3, the DNA is TGTGCCACCAGCAGAGACAGGGTCACAGATACGCAGTATTTT. It yields the protein CATSRDRVTDTQYF. V gene TRBV15 combines with J gene TRBJ2-3; the D gene is possibly TRBD1 (5 bases). V shed 0 bases and J shed 2 bases, with 6 bases lying between them. The CDR3 runs to 14 residues. The germline V gene encodes CDR1 LNHNV and CDR2 YYDKDF (reference sequence).